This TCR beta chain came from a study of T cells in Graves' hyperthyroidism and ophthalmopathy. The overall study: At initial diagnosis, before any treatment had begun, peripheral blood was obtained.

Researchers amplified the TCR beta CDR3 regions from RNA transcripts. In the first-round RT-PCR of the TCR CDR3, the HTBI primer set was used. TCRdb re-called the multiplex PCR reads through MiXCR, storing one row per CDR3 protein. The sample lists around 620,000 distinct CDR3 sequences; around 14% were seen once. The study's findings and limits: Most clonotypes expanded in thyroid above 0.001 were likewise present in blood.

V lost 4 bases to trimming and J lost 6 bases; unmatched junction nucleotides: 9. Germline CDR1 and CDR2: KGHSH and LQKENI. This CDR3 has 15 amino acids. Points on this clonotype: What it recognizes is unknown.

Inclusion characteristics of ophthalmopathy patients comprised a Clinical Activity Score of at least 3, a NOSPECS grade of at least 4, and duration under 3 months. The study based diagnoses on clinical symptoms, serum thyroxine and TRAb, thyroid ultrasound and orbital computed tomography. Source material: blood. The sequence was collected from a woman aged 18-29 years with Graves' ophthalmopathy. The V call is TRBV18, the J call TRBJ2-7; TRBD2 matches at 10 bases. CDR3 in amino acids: CASSLTASGSGEQYF. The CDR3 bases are TGTGCCAGCTCACTAACGGCTAGCGGGAGTGGCGAGCAGTACTTC.